This TCR beta chain was retrieved from a study of cytomegalovirus exposure and HLA in healthy donors. Study results and caveats: The classifier reportedly diagnosed cytomegalovirus status with high sensitivity and specificity.

The ends were cut back, 0 bases at V and 3 bases at J, with 10 bases in the middle. CDR1 and CDR2 from the germline V gene are SGHRS and YFSETQ. The CDR3 totals 15 residues. Concerning this clone: Its cognate antigen is unknown.

TCRdb's table, derived via immunoSEQ multiplex PCR, lists solely in-frame clones and lacks some. Of 210,000 or so clones in the sample, 88% are singletons; the top ten hold about 2.7%. The clonotype was recovered from a young woman in good health and CMV-seronegative. The chain joins TRBV5-1 to TRBJ1-5, with a tentative D call TRBD1 (5 bases). Material for sequencing was PBMCs. CDR3 nucleotide sequence: TGCGCCAGCAGCTTGGGAGGACATCCCAATCAGCCCCAGCATTTT. Translated, it gives CASSLGGHPNQPQHF.